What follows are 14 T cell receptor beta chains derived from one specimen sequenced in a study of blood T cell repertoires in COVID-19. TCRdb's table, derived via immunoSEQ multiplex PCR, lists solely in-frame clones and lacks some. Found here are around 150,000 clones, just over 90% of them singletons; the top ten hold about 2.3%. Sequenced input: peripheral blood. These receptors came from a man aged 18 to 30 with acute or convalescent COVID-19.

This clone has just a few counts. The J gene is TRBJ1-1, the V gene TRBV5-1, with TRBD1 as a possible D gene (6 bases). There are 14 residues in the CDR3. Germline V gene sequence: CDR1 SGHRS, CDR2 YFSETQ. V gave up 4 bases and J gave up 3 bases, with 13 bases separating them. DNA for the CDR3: TGCGCCAGCAGCATACAGGGAGAACACACTGAAGCTTTCTTT. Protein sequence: CASSIQGEHTEAFF.

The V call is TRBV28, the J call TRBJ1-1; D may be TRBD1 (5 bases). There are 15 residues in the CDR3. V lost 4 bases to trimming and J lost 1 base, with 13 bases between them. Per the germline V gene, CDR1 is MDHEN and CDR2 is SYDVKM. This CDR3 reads CASSSSRQRNTEAFF. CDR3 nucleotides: TGTGCCAGCAGTTCCTCTCGACAGAGGAACACTGAAGCTTTCTTT.

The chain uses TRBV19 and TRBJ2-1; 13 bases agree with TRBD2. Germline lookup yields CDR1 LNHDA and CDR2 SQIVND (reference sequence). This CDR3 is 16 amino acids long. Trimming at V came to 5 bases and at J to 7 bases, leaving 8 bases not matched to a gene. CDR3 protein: CASSPRTSGRRNEQFF. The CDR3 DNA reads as TGTGCCAGTAGTCCCAGGACTAGCGGGAGAAGAAATGAGCAGTTCTTC. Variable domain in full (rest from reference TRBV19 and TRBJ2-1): DGGITQSPKYLFRKEGQNVTLSCEQNLNHDAMYWYRQDPGQGLRLIYYSQIVNDFQKGDIAEGYSVSREKKESFPLTVTSAQKNPTAFYLCASSPRTSGRRNEQFFGPGTRLTVL.

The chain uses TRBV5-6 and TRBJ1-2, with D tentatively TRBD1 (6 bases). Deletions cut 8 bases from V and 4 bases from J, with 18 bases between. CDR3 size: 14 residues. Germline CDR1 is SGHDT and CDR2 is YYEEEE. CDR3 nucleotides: TGTGCCAGTGTGATTTGGGGGGGCGGCTATGGCTACACCTTC. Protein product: CASVIWGGGYGYTF.

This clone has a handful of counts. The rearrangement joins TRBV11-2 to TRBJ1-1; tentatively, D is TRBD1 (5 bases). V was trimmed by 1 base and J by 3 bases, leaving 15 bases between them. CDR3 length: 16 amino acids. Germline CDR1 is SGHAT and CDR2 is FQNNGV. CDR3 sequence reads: CASSLVWGQGDTEAFF. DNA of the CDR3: TGTGCCAGCAGCTTAGTTTGGGGTCAGGGTGACACTGAAGCTTTCTTT.

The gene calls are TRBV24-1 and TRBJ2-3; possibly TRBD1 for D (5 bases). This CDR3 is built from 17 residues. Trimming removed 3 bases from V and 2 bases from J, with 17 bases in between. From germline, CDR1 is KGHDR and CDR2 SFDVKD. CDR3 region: CATSDVQGGHYTDTQYF. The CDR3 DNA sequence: TGTGCCACCAGTGATGTGCAGGGTGGCCATTACACAGATACGCAGTATTTT.

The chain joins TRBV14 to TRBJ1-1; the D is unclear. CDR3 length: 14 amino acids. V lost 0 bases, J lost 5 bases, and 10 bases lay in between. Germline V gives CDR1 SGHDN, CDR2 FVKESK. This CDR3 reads CASSQDLQMTEAFF. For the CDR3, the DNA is TGTGCCAGCAGCCAAGATCTGCAGATGACTGAAGCTTTCTTT.

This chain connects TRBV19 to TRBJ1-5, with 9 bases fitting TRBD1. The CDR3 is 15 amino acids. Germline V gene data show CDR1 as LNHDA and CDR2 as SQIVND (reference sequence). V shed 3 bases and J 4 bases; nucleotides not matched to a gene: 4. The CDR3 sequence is CASSIWTGENQPQHF. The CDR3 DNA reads TGTGCCAGTAGTATCTGGACAGGGGAGAATCAGCCCCAGCATTTT.

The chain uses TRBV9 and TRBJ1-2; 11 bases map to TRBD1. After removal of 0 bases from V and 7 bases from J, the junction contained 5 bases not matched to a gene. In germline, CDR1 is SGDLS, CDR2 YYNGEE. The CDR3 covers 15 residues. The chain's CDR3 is CASSVGDRGSGGYTF. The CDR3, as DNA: TGTGCCAGCAGCGTAGGGGACAGGGGGTCGGGTGGCTACACCTTC.

CDR3 nucleotides: TGTGCCAGTAGTATAGATTATCCGAGGGGGGGCAGCGGCTTCTTT. The encoded protein is CASSIDYPRGGSGFF. This chain connects TRBV19 to TRBJ1-1, with D possibly TRBD1 on 6 matching bases. The V end lost 0 bases, the J end lost 14 bases, and 22 bases lay between the germline ends. CDR1 is LNHDA and CDR2 is SQIVND in the germline V gene (reference sequence). CDR3 size: 15 residues.

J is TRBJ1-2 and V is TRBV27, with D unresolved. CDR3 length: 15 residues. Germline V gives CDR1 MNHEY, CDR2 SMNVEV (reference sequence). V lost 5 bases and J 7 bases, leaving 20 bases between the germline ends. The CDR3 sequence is CASSLSDNLGGGYTF. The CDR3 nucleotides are TGTGCCAGCAGTCTTAGCGACAATTTAGGAGGTGGCTACACCTTC.

The CDR3 loop is CASSEVASSYNEQFF. CDR3 nucleotides: TGCGCCAGCAGTGAAGTAGCGAGCTCCTACAATGAGCAGTTCTTC. The V gene is TRBV10-1, the J gene TRBJ2-1, with a weak D call TRBD2 (5 bases). Deletions cut 3 bases from V and 0 bases from J, with 9 bases between. CDR1 is WNHNN, CDR2 SYGVQD, per germline (reference sequence). This CDR3 has 15 residues.

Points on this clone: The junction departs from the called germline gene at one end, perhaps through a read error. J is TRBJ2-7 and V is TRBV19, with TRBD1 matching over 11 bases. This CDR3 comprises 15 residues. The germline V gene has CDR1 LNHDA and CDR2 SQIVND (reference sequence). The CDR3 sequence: CASSSGTGGTYGQYF. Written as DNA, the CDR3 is TGTGCCAGTAGCTCAGGGACAGGGGGTACCTACGGGCAGTACTTC. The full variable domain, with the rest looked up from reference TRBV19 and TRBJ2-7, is DGGITQSPKYLFRKEGQNVTLSCEQNLNHDAMYWYRQDPGQGLRLIYYSQIVNDFQKGDIAEGYSVSREKKESFPLTVTSAQKNPTAFYLCASSSGTGGTYGQYFGPGTRLTVT.

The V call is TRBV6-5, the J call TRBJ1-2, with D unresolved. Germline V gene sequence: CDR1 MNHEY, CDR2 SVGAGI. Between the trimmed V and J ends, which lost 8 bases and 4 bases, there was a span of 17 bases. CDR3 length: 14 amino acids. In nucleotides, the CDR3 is TGTGCCAGCGAGGGAACCCTAACCGGCTATGGCTACACCTTC. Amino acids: CASEGTLTGYGYTF.